This T cell receptor beta chain was sequenced in a study of T cell repertoires in cytomegalovirus infection. Across the study: Shared public TCR beta signatures pointed to both CMV infection and a matching HLA type. Findings of the study overall: The cumulative frequency of public TCR beta families distinguished individuals who carried CMV together with the relevant HLA. HLA-C-restricted TCR beta clonotypes specific for CMV led the ex vivo response.

One entry per CDR3 protein results from TCRdb running MiXCR on the reads. The profile shows 200,000 to 250,000 distinct CDR3 sequences, 22% of them singletons. The CDR3 covers 13 residues. Trimming took 4 bases from V and 6 from J; bases not matched to a gene: 6. Germline V gene sequence: CDR1 SGHNT, CDR2 YYREEE (reference sequence). Points on this clonotype: The antigen remains unidentified.

Sequenced sample: CD8+ T cells from PBMCs. The rearrangement joins TRBV5-4 to TRBJ1-1, with 7 bases that match TRBD1. The clonotype was recovered from a human donor in good health (CMV status not recorded). Some clones in this sample may be carry-over from other donors' samples. This chain's CDR3 is CASSDRVAPEAFF. CDR3 in DNA: TGTGCCAGCAGCGACAGGGTTGCCCCTGAAGCTTTCTTT.